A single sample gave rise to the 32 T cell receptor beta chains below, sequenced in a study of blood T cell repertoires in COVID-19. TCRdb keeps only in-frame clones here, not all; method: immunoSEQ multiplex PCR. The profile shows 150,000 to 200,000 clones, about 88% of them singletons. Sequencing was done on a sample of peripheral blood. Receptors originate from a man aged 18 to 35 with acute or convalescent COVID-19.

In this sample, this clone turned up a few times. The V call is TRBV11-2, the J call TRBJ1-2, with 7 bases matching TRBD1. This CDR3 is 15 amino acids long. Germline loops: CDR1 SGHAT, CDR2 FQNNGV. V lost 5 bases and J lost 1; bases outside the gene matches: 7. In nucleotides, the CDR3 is TGTGCCAGCAGCCCTTCGACAGGGTTTAACTATGGCTACACCTTC. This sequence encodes CASSPSTGFNYGYTF.

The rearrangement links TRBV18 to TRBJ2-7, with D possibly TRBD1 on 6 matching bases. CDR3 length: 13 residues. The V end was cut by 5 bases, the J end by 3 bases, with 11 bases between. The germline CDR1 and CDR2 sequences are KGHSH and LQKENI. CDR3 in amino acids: CASSSGHNYEQYF. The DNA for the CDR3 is TGTGCCAGCTCATCGGGACACAACTACGAGCAGTACTTC.

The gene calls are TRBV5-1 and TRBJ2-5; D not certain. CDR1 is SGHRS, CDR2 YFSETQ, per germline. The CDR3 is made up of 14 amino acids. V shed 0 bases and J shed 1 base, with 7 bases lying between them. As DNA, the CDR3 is TGCGCCAGCAGCTTGGTTTCAGGCCAAGAGACCCAGTACTTC. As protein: CASSLVSGQETQYF.

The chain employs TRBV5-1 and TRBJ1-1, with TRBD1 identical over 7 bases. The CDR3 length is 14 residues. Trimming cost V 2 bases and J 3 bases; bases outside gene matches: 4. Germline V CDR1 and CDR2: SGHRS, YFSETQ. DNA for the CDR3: TGCGCCAGCAGCTTTGGACAGGCCGACACTGAAGCTTTCTTT. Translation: CASSFGQADTEAFF. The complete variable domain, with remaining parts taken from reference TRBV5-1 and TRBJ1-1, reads KAGVTQTPRYLIKTRGQQVTLSCSPISGHRSVSWYQQTPGQGLQFLFEYFSETQRNKGNFPGRFSGRQFSNSRSEMNVSTLELGDSALYLCASSFGQADTEAFFGQGTRLTVV.

The CDR3 DNA reads TGTGCCAGCAGCCAAGTTGCGGGGCAGGGAAATGAAAAACTGTTTTTT. Amino acids: CASSQVAGQGNEKLFF. The rearrangement uses TRBV4-2 and TRBJ1-4; perhaps TRBD1 as D (5 bases). Germline V gene sequence: CDR1 LGHNA, CDR2 YNFKEQ. The CDR3 consists of 16 residues. V lost 1 base and J 5 bases, leaving 14 bases between the germline ends.

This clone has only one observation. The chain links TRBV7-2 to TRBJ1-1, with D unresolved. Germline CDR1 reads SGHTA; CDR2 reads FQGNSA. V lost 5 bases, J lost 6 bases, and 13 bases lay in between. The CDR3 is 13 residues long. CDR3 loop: CASSPRGFAEAFF. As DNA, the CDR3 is TGTGCCAGCAGCCCTCGAGGGTTCGCTGAAGCTTTCTTT.

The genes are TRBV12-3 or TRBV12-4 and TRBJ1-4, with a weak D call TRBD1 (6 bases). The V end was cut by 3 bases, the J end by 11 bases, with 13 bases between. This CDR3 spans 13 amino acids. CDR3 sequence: CASSFSWDTKLFF. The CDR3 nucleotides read TGTGCCAGCAGTTTCTCTTGGGACACCAAACTGTTTTTT.

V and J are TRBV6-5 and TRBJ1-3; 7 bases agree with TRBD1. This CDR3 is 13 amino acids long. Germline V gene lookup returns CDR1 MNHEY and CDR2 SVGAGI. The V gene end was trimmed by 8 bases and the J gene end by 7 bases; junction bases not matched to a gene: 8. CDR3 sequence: CASGVDRANTIYF. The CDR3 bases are TGTGCCAGCGGGGTTGACAGGGCCAACACCATATATTTT.

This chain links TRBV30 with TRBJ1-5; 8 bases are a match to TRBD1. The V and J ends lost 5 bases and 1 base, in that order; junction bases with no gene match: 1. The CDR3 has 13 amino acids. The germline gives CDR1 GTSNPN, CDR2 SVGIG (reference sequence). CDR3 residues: CAWDRGSNQPQHF. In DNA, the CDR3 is TGTGCCTGGGACAGGGGAAGCAATCAGCCCCAGCATTTT.

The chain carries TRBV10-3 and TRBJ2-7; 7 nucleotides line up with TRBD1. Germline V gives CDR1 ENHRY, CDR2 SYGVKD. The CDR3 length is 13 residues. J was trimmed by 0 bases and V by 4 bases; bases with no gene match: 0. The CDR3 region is CAISGDSSYEQYV. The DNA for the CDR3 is TGTGCCATCAGTGGGGACAGCTCCTACGAGCAGTACGTC.

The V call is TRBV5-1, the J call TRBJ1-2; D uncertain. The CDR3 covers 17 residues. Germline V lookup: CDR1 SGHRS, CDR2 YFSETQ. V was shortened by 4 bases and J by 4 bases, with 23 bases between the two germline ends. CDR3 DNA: TGCGCCAGCAGCCTGGATCCCCAATCTAAATACCGCTATGGCTACACCTTC. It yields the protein CASSLDPQSKYRYGYTF.

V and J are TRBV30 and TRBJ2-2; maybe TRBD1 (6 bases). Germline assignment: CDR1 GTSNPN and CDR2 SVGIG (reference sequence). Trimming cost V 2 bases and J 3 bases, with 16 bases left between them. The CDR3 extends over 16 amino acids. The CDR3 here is CAWSTLRGLDTGELFF. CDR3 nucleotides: TGTGCCTGGAGTACCCTCAGGGGATTAGACACCGGGGAGCTGTTTTTT.

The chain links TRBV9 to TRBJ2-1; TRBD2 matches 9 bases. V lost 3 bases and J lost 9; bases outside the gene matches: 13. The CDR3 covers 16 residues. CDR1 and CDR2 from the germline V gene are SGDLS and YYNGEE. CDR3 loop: CASSEGLAGGSAEQFF. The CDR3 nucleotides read TGTGCCAGCAGCGAGGGACTAGCCGGCGGATCCGCTGAGCAGTTCTTC.

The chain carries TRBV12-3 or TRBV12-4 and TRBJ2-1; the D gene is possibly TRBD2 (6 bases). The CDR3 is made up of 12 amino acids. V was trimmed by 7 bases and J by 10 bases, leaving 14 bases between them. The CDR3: CASTSTGLEQFF. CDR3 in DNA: TGTGCCAGCACCTCAACCGGACTAGAGCAGTTCTTC.

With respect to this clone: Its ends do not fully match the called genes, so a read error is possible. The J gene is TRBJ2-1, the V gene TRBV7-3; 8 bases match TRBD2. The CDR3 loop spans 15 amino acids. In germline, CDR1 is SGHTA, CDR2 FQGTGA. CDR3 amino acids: CASGLSGTRDNEQFF. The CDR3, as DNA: TGTGCCAGCGGCTTAAGTGGGACTAGAGACAATGAGCAGTTCTTC.

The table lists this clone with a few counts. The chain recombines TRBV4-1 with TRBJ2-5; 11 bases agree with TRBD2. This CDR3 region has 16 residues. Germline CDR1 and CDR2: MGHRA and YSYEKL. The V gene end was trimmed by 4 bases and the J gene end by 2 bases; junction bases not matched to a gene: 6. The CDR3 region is CASSLGGTSGQETQYF. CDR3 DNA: TGCGCCAGCAGCCTGGGGGGGACTAGCGGTCAAGAGACCCAGTACTTC.

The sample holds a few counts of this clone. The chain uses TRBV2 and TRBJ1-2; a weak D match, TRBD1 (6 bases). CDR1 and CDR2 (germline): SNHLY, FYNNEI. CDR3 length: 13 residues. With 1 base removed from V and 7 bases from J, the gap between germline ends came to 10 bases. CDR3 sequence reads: CASSEEGGLGYTF. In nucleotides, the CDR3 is TGTGCCAGCAGTGAAGAGGGGGGGCTTGGCTACACCTTC.

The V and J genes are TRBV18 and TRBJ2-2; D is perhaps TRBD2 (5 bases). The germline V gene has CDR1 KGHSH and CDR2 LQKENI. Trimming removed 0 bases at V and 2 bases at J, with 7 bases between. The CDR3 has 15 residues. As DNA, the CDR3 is TGTGCCAGCTCACCACCTCGGGAAAACACCGGGGAGCTGTTTTTT. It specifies CASSPPRENTGELFF. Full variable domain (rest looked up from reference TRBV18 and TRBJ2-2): NAGVMQNPRHLVRRRGQEARLRCSPMKGHSHVYWYRQLPEEGLKFMVYLQKENIIDESGMPKERFSAEFPKEGPSILRIQQVVRGDSAAYFCASSPPRENTGELFFGEGSRLTVL.

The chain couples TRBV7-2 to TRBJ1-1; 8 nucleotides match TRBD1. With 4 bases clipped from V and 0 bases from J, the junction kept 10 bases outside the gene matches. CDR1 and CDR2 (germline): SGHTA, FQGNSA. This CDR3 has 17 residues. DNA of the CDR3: TGTGCCAGCAGCTCGATGACAGGGGCGGAGCTGAACACTGAAGCTTTCTTT. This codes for CASSSMTGAELNTEAFF.

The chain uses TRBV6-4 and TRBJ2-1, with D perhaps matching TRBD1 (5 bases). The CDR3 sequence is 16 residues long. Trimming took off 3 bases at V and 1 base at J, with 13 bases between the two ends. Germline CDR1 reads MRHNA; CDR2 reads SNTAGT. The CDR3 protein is CASSEAGRISYNEQFF. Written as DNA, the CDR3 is TGTGCCAGCAGTGAGGCAGGGCGTATATCCTACAATGAGCAGTTCTTC.

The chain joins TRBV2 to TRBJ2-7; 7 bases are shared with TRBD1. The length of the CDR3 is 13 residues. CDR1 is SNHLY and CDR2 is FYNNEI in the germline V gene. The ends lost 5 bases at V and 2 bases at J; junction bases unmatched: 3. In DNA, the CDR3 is TGTGCCAGCAGTTCCGACAGGGCCTACGAGCAGTACTTC. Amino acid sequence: CASSSDRAYEQYF.

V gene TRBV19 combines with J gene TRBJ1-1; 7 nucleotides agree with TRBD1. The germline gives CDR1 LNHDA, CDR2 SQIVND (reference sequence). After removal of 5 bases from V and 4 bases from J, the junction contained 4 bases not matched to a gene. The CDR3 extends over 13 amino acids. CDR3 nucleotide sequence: TGTGCCAGTAGTGCGACAGGGTTCACTGAAGCTTTCTTT. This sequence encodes CASSATGFTEAFF. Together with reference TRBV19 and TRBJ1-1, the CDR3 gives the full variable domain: DGGITQSPKYLFRKEGQNVTLSCEQNLNHDAMYWYRQDPGQGLRLIYYSQIVNDFQKGDIAEGYSVSREKKESFPLTVTSAQKNPTAFYLCASSATGFTEAFFGQGTRLTVV.

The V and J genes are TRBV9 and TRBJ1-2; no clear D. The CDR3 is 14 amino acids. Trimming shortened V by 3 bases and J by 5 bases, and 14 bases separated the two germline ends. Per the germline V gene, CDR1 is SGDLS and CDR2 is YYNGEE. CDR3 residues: CASSDGRGIYGYTF. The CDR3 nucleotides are TGTGCCAGCAGCGATGGACGGGGAATATATGGCTACACCTTC.

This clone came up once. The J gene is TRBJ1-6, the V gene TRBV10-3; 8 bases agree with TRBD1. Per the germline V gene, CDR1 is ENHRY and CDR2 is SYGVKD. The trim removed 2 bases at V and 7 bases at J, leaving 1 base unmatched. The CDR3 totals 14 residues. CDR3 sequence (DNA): TGTGCCATCAGTGAGGGGACAGGCAATTCACCCCTCCACTTT. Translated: CAISEGTGNSPLHF.

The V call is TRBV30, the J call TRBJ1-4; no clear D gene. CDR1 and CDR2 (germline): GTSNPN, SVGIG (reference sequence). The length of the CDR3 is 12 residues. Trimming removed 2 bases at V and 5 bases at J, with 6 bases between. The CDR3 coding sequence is TGTGCCTGGAGTCCCCTAAATGAAAAACTGTTTTTT. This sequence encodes CAWSPLNEKLFF.

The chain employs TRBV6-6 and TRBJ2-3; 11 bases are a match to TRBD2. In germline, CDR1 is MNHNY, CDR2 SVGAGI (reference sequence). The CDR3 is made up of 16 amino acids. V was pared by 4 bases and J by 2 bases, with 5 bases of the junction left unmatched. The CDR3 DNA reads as TGTGCCAGCAGTTCGGCTAGCGGGGGGCCCACAGATACGCAGTATTTT. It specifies CASSSASGGPTDTQYF.

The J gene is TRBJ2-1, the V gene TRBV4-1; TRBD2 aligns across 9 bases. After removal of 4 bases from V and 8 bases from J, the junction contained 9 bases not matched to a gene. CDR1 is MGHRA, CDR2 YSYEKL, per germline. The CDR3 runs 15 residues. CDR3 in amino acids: CASSPTPGLADEQFF. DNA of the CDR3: TGCGCCAGCAGCCCGACGCCGGGACTAGCCGATGAGCAGTTCTTC.

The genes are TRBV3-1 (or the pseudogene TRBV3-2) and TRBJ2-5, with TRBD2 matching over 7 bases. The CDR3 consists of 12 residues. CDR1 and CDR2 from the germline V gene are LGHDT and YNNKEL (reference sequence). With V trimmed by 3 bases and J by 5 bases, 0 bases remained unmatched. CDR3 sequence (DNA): TGTGCCAGCAGCCAGGGAGGGGAGACCCAGTACTTC. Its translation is CASSQGGETQYF.

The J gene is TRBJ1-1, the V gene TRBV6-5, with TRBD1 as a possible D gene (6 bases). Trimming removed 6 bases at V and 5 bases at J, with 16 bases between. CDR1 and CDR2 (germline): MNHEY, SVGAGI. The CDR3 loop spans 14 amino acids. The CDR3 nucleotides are TGTGCCAGCAGATCCGGACAGCTTGGGACTGAAGCTTTCTTT. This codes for CASRSGQLGTEAFF.

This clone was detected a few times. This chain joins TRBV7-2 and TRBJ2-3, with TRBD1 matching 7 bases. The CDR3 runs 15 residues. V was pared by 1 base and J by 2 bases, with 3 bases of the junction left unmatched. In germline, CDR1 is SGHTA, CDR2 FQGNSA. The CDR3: CASSLGQGNTDTQYF. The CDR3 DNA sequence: TGTGCCAGCAGCTTAGGACAGGGTAACACAGATACGCAGTATTTT.

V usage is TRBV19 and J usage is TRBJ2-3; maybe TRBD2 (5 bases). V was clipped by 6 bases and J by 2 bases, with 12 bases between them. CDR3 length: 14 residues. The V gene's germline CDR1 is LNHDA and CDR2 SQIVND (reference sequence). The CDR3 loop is CASSGREYTDTQYF. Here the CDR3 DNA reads TGTGCCAGTAGCGGACGGGAATACACAGATACGCAGTATTTT.

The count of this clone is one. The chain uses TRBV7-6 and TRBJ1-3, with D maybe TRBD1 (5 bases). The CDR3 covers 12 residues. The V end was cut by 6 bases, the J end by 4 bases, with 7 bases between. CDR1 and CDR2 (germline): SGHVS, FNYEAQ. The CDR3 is CASSGGGNTIYF. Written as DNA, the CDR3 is TGTGCCAGCAGTGGGGGGGGAAACACCATATATTTT.